Listed below are T cell receptor beta chains from one sample, sequenced in a study of cytomegalovirus exposure and HLA in healthy donors. The data were produced by immunoSEQ multiplex PCR, yet TCRdb's version contains in-frame clones alone and is incomplete. Here the sample table reports 150,000 to 200,000 clones. Sequencing was carried out using PBMCs. These receptors were collected from a man aged 25 to 40 in good health and CMV-seronegative. Both conserved end residues are part of each CDR3. The D gene is left open where the match is weak.

d_call: TRBD2; v_call: TRBV29-1; j_call: TRBJ2-3; cdr3_aa: CSAERTSGSTDTQYF; cdr3_nt: TGCAGCGCTGAACGGACTAGCGGTAGCACAGATACGCAGTATTTT
d_call: TRBD1; v_call: TRBV4-2; j_call: TRBJ2-7; cdr3_aa: CASSQDWGTGAYEQYF; cdr3_nt: TGTGCCAGCAGCCAAGATTGGGGGACAGGGGCCTACGAGCAGTACTTC
d_call: TRBD1; v_call: TRBV27; j_call: TRBJ1-5; cdr3_aa: CASSSLGQGANQPQHF; cdr3_nt: TGTGCCAGCAGTTCTCTGGGACAGGGGGCCAATCAGCCCCAGCATTTT
d_call: -; v_call: TRBV27; j_call: TRBJ2-3; cdr3_aa: CASTLLPGTDTQYF; cdr3_nt: TGTGCCAGCACTTTACTACCGGGCACAGATACGCAGTATTTT
d_call: TRBD1; v_call: TRBV7-2; j_call: TRBJ1-2; cdr3_aa: CASSLVVTGGAHYGYTF; cdr3_nt: TGTGCCAGCAGCTTAGTGGTGACAGGGGGCGCACACTATGGCTACACCTTC
d_call: -; v_call: TRBV6-1; j_call: TRBJ1-2; cdr3_aa: CASSVQENYGYTF; cdr3_nt: TGTGCCAGCAGTGTCCAGGAAAACTATGGCTACACCTTC
d_call: -; v_call: TRBV13; j_call: TRBJ1-4; cdr3_aa: CASSTNPREKLFF; cdr3_nt: TGTGCCAGCAGCACCAATCCGAGGGAAAAACTGTTTTTT
d_call: -; v_call: TRBV28; j_call: TRBJ2-6; cdr3_aa: CASSLYRQGLLSGANVLTF; cdr3_nt: TGTGCCAGCAGTTTATACCGGCAGGGGTTACTCTCTGGGGCCAACGTCCTGACTTTC
d_call: -; v_call: TRBV18; j_call: TRBJ2-2; cdr3_aa: CASSPGRENTGELFF; cdr3_nt: TGTGCCAGCTCCCCGGGGCGGGAGAACACCGGGGAGCTGTTTTTT
d_call: TRBD2; v_call: TRBV10-1; j_call: TRBJ2-3; cdr3_aa: CASSELAGVTDTQYF; cdr3_nt: TGCGCCAGCAGTGAGCTTGCGGGGGTGACAGATACGCAGTATTTT
d_call: -; v_call: TRBV11-2; j_call: TRBJ1-6; cdr3_aa: CASSLDPGLSALHF; cdr3_nt: TGTGCCAGCAGCTTAGATCCAGGCCTCTCAGCCCTCCACTTT
d_call: TRBD1; v_call: TRBV15; j_call: TRBJ2-2; cdr3_aa: CATSRVMGTGIAGELFF; cdr3_nt: TGTGCCACCAGCAGAGTCATGGGGACAGGGATTGCCGGGGAGCTGTTTTTT
d_call: -; v_call: TRBV6-6; j_call: TRBJ1-5; cdr3_aa: CASSWENQPQHF; cdr3_nt: TGTGCCAGCAGTTGGGAGAATCAGCCCCAGCATTTT
d_call: -; v_call: TRBV11-3; j_call: TRBJ1-1; cdr3_aa: CASSRGWATEAFF; cdr3_nt: TGTGCCAGCAGCCGTGGGTGGGCCACTGAAGCTTTCTTT
d_call: -; v_call: TRBV5-1; j_call: TRBJ2-5; cdr3_aa: CASSPAAGPEVETQYF; cdr3_nt: TGCGCCAGCAGCCCGGCCGCGGGGCCCGAGGTCGAGACCCAGTACTTC
d_call: TRBD2; v_call: TRBV5-1; j_call: TRBJ2-7; cdr3_aa: CASSLDRLADEQYF; cdr3_nt: TGCGCCAGCAGCTTGGACAGACTAGCTGACGAGCAGTACTTC
d_call: -; v_call: TRBV28; j_call: TRBJ1-2; cdr3_aa: CASTDPPYTNGYTF; cdr3_nt: TGTGCCAGCACCGATCCGCCATATACAAATGGCTACACCTTC
d_call: -; v_call: TRBV11-3; j_call: TRBJ1-1; cdr3_aa: CASSLTGNTEAFF; cdr3_nt: TGTGCCAGCAGCTTAACAGGGAACACTGAAGCTTTCTTT
d_call: TRBD1; v_call: TRBV11-3; j_call: TRBJ2-7; cdr3_aa: CASSTGTGTYEQYF; cdr3_nt: TGTGCCAGCAGCACCGGGACAGGGACATACGAGCAGTACTTC
d_call: TRBD2; v_call: TRBV25-1; j_call: TRBJ2-2; cdr3_aa: CASSERLAGTAGELFF; cdr3_nt: TGTGCCAGCAGTGAAAGGCTAGCGGGGACGGCCGGGGAGCTGTTTTTT
d_call: TRBD1; v_call: TRBV29-1; j_call: TRBJ2-7; cdr3_aa: CSVTTDRGGYEQYF; cdr3_nt: TGCAGCGTAACTACGGACAGGGGGGGGTACGAGCAGTACTTC
d_call: TRBD1; v_call: TRBV18; j_call: TRBJ2-1; cdr3_aa: CASFGDREDNEQFF; cdr3_nt: TGTGCCAGCTTCGGGGACAGAGAAGACAATGAGCAGTTCTTC
d_call: -; v_call: TRBV6-5; j_call: TRBJ2-3; cdr3_aa: CASSYVGRADTQYF; cdr3_nt: TGTGCCAGCAGTTACGTAGGGCGGGCAGATACGCAGTATTTT
d_call: -; v_call: TRBV6-1; j_call: TRBJ1-2; cdr3_aa: CASSGQTYGYTF; cdr3_nt: TGTGCCAGCAGTGGACAGACCTATGGCTACACCTTC
d_call: -; v_call: TRBV28; j_call: TRBJ1-3; cdr3_aa: CASSPEGVPLNTIYF; cdr3_nt: TGTGCCAGCAGCCCGGAGGGAGTCCCGTTAAACACCATATATTTT
d_call: -; v_call: TRBV6-1; j_call: TRBJ2-5; cdr3_aa: CASRARDIETQYF; cdr3_nt: TGTGCCAGCAGGGCCCGGGACATAGAGACCCAGTACTTC
d_call: TRBD2; v_call: TRBV5-1; j_call: TRBJ2-7; cdr3_aa: CASSLAPTSGEQYF; cdr3_nt: TGCGCCAGCAGCTTGGCCCCCACTAGCGGTGAGCAGTACTTC
d_call: TRBD1; v_call: TRBV11-3; j_call: TRBJ2-2; cdr3_aa: CASSDPWGRGPGELFF; cdr3_nt: TGTGCCAGCAGCGACCCGTGGGGCAGGGGGCCCGGGGAGCTGTTTTTT
d_call: -; v_call: TRBV10-3; j_call: TRBJ2-6; cdr3_aa: CAISALSSGANVLTF; cdr3_nt: TGTGCCATCAGTGCGTTGAGCTCTGGGGCCAACGTCCTGACTTTC
d_call: TRBD1; v_call: TRBV19; j_call: TRBJ2-1; cdr3_aa: CASRATFLQGNEQFF; cdr3_nt: TGTGCCAGTAGGGCTACATTCTTACAGGGGAATGAGCAGTTCTTC
d_call: -; v_call: TRBV7-2; j_call: TRBJ2-2; cdr3_aa: CASSSGQGTSGELFF; cdr3_nt: TGTGCCAGCAGCTCCGGCCAGGGGACATCCGGGGAGCTGTTTTTT
d_call: TRBD1; v_call: TRBV19; j_call: TRBJ2-7; cdr3_aa: CASSTTMGQAKYEQYF; cdr3_nt: TGTGCCAGTAGTACAACCATGGGACAGGCTAAATACGAGCAGTACTTC
d_call: TRBD2; v_call: TRBV11-2; j_call: TRBJ2-2; cdr3_aa: CASRPWGGGRTRPTGELFF; cdr3_nt: TGTGCCAGCAGACCTTGGGGTGGTGGCCGGACTAGACCTACCGGGGAGCTGTTTTTT
d_call: -; v_call: TRBV4-2; j_call: TRBJ2-3; cdr3_aa: CASSQSSGLTDTQYF; cdr3_nt: TGTGCCAGCAGCCAATCCAGCGGGCTCACAGATACGCAGTATTTT
d_call: -; v_call: TRBV6-1; j_call: TRBJ1-1; cdr3_aa: CASSEVWAANTEAFF; cdr3_nt: TGTGCCAGCAGTGAAGTTTGGGCCGCGAACACTGAAGCTTTCTTT
d_call: TRBD2; v_call: TRBV29-1; j_call: TRBJ2-3; cdr3_aa: CSVGQQSGATDTQYF; cdr3_nt: TGCAGCGTGGGTCAGCAAAGCGGGGCCACAGATACGCAGTATTTT
d_call: -; v_call: TRBV27; j_call: TRBJ2-2; cdr3_aa: CASRDRNTGELFF; cdr3_nt: TGTGCCAGCAGGGACAGGAACACCGGGGAGCTGTTTTTT
d_call: -; v_call: TRBV19; j_call: TRBJ1-5; cdr3_aa: CASSPTSWGPSNQPQHF; cdr3_nt: TGTGCCAGTAGTCCCACTTCGTGGGGGCCCAGCAATCAGCCCCAGCATTTT
d_call: TRBD1; v_call: TRBV30; j_call: TRBJ1-6; cdr3_aa: CAWSDIGTGDSSPLHF; cdr3_nt: TGTGCCTGGAGTGATATCGGGACAGGGGATAGTTCACCCCTCCACTTT
d_call: TRBD2; v_call: TRBV28; j_call: TRBJ2-3; cdr3_aa: CASSPFGLAGVSDTQYF; cdr3_nt: TGTGCCAGCAGTCCCTTCGGACTAGCGGGAGTTTCGGATACGCAGTATTTT
d_call: TRBD1; v_call: TRBV2; j_call: TRBJ1-5; cdr3_aa: CASSSGTGVLYRQPQHF; cdr3_nt: TGTGCCAGCAGTTCTGGGACAGGGGTCCTCTATCGTCAGCCCCAGCATTTT
d_call: -; v_call: TRBV7-2; j_call: TRBJ2-2; cdr3_aa: CASSLPPGTGELFF; cdr3_nt: TGTGCCAGCAGCTTACCCCCAGGAACCGGGGAGCTGTTTTTT
d_call: TRBD1; v_call: TRBV19; j_call: TRBJ2-3; cdr3_aa: CASSDDRGRDTQYF; cdr3_nt: TGTGCCAGTAGCGATGACAGGGGGCGAGATACGCAGTATTTT
d_call: TRBD2; v_call: TRBV27; j_call: TRBJ2-3; cdr3_aa: CASSQTKRDWGTDTQYF; cdr3_nt: TGTGCCAGCAGCCAAACAAAGCGGGATTGGGGCACAGATACGCAGTATTTT
d_call: -; v_call: TRBV2; j_call: TRBJ2-7; cdr3_aa: CASSEGRGPVYEQYF; cdr3_nt: TGTGCCAGCAGTGAGGGGCGGGGACCAGTCTACGAGCAGTACTTC
d_call: -; v_call: TRBV28; j_call: TRBJ2-1; cdr3_aa: CASLRGGAYNEQFF; cdr3_nt: TGTGCCAGCCTCCGCGGAGGCGCTTACAATGAGCAGTTCTTC
d_call: TRBD1; v_call: TRBV10-1; j_call: TRBJ1-1; cdr3_aa: CASKDRESTEAFF; cdr3_nt: TGCGCCAGCAAGGACAGGGAGAGCACTGAAGCTTTCTTT
d_call: TRBD2; v_call: TRBV6-1; j_call: TRBJ2-7; cdr3_aa: CASGGERGEQYF; cdr3_nt: TGTGCCAGCGGGGGGGAGCGCGGGGAGCAGTACTTC
d_call: -; v_call: TRBV7-7; j_call: TRBJ2-5; cdr3_aa: CASSPRGETQYF; cdr3_nt: TGTGCCAGCAGCCCTCGGGGAGAGACCCAGTACTTC
d_call: TRBD1; v_call: TRBV6-5; j_call: TRBJ1-5; cdr3_aa: CASRDQGAGNQPQHF; cdr3_nt: TGTGCCAGCAGAGACCAGGGGGCCGGCAATCAGCCCCAGCATTTT
d_call: -; v_call: TRBV5-1; j_call: TRBJ1-1; cdr3_aa: CASSLESTGWGTEAFF; cdr3_nt: TGCGCCAGCAGCTTGGAGTCCACAGGGTGGGGGACTGAAGCTTTCTTT
d_call: TRBD1; v_call: TRBV15; j_call: TRBJ1-2; cdr3_aa: CATSTRTGPPFNYGYTF; cdr3_nt: TGTGCCACCAGCACCCGGACAGGGCCTCCTTTTAACTATGGCTACACCTTC
d_call: -; v_call: TRBV2; j_call: TRBJ2-3; cdr3_aa: CASSEGRAYTDTQYF; cdr3_nt: TGTGCCAGCAGTGAAGGGCGGGCCTACACAGATACGCAGTATTTT
d_call: -; v_call: TRBV7-9; j_call: TRBJ1-1; cdr3_aa: CASSLSAPNTEAFF; cdr3_nt: TGTGCCAGCAGCTTATCTGCGCCAAACACTGAAGCTTTCTTT
d_call: TRBD1; v_call: TRBV18; j_call: TRBJ2-1; cdr3_aa: CASSPFDRATYNEQFF; cdr3_nt: TGTGCCAGCTCACCATTCGACAGGGCCACCTACAATGAGCAGTTCTTC